The source of this T cell receptor beta chain is a study of T cells and copy number aberrations in small-cell lung cancer (dated by TCRdb to the early 2020s). Background for the entire study: Whole-exome sequencing of the same tumor regions was paired with TCR repertoire sequencing so that T cell metrics could be related to mutations and copy number aberrations. Tumor TCR data existed for about 17 patients, and 14 patients had TCR data from both tumor tissue and normal tissue.

Using multiplexed V- and J-gene primers, the immunoSEQ hsTCRB Kit amplified TCR-beta CDR3 regions from genomic DNA. Unique DNA barcodes were added in a second PCR, and samples were pooled together with a negative and a positive control. The pooled TCR-beta libraries were sequenced using a 150-cycle paired-end protocol on an Illumina MiSeq. Processing in the source paper ran as follows. Raw sequencing data were processed by Adaptive Biotechnologies into a report containing normalized, annotated TCR-beta repertoires. T-cell density was calculated by normalizing TCR-beta templates to usable DNA, with usable DNA estimated through amplification of housekeeping genes. Clonality was defined as 1 minus Pielou's evenness, while richness was a count of unique rearrangements. TCRdb obtained this table from immuneACCESS and retained in-frame rearrangements with V and J assigned. These tables miss some clones; where compared with another copy, unresolved V genes account for less than half of the shortfall, and the remainder is unexplained. V, J and clone size are taken as reported in that table, and D and trimming were inferred from the DNA itself. This sample has around 9,200 clones in its table, and nearly 80% of those were observed once. Clones ranked in the top ten supply around 32% of the sample.

What the study reported, not specific to this receptor: All specimens were formalin-fixed paraffin-embedded tissue, which is known to introduce sequencing artifacts. Compared with adjacent lung tissue, tumors showed lower T-cell density, richness and clonality, although the density difference was not significant. The study was limited by a small sample size because surgical resection is uncommon in small-cell lung cancer, and validation of the findings is required.

Donors were patients with limited-stage small-cell lung cancer who underwent surgical resection in Hangzhou, China, between about 2007 and 2020. All donors were treated with upfront surgery without preoperative chemotherapy or radiotherapy, and immunotherapy was not given to any donor before or after surgery. All 19 patients in the sequenced cohort were smokers or heavy second-hand smokers. Adjacent normal lung was collected at least 2 cm from the tumor margin and was morphologically confirmed by two pathologists to be free of malignant cells. To characterize heterogeneity of the T cell repertoire, the study applied multi-region TCR-beta sequencing to resected limited-stage small-cell lung cancers and to tumor-adjacent lung tissue. The AllPrep DNA/RNA FFPE Kit (Qiagen) was used to extract genomic DNA from the FFPE tissue. In the case of this clone: This receptor's antigen is unknown. Within one base of it there is no much larger clone, and no base qualities were kept.

CDR1 and CDR2, looked up from the germline V gene, are MGHRA and YSYEKL. The CDR3 runs 13 amino acids, cysteine and phenylalanine included. Of the read, only the CDR3 DNA is kept; its 39 bases are in frame from base 1. Relative to germline, V is 0 bases shorter and J is 10 bases shorter, with 10 bases between their ends. The sequence came from a man in his 60s with small cell lung cancer. The chain joins TRBV4-1 to TRBJ2-1; no D gene can be assigned with confidence. The sequenced sample consisted of normal tissue next to the tumor. The CDR3 sequence is CASSQDLSWEQFF. The sequenced DNA is TGCGCCAGCAGCCAAGATCTAAGCTGGGAGCAGTTCTTC.